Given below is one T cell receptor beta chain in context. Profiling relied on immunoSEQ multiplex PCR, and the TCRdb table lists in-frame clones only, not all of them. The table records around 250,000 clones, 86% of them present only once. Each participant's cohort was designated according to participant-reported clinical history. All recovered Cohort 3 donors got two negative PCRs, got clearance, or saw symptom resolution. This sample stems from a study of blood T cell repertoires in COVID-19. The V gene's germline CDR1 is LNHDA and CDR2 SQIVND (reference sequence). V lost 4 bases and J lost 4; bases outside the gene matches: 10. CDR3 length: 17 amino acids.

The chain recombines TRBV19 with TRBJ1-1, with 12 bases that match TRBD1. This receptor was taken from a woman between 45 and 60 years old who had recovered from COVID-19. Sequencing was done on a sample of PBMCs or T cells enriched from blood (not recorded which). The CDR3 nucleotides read TGTGCCAGTAGTAGGGGGACAGGGGGCGGGGTAGGCACTGAAGCTTTCTTT. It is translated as CASSRGTGGGVGTEAFF.